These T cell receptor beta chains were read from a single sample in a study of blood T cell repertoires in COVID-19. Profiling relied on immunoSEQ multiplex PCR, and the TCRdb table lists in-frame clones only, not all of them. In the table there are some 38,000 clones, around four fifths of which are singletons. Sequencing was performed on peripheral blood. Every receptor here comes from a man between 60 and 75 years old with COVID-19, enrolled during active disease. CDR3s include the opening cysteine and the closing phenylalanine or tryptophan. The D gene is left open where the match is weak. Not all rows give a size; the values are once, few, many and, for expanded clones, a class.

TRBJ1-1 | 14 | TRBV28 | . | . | CASSLHSMNTEAFF | TGTGCCAGCAGTTTACATAGCATGAACACTGAAGCTTTCTTT
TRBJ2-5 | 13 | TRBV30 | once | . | CAWSRLFQETQYF | TGTGCCTGGAGTCGACTATTCCAAGAGACCCAGTACTTC
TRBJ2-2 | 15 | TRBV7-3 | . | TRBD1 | CASSHTGANTGELFF | TGTGCCAGCAGCCACACAGGGGCCAACACCGGGGAGCTGTTTTTT
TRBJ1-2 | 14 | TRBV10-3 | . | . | CAISEPFGGYGYTF | TGTGCCATCAGTGAGCCTTTCGGAGGCTATGGCTACACCTTC
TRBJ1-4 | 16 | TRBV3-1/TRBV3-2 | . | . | CASSQAGAARTEALFF | TGTGCCAGCAGCCAAGCTGGGGCAGCACGAACTGAAGCACTGTTTTTT
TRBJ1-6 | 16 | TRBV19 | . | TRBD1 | CASSLPSGQGVKPLHF | TGTGCCAGTAGTTTACCCTCGGGACAGGGGGTCAAACCCCTCCACTTT
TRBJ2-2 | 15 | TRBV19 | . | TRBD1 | CASSIDRVRTGELFF | TGTGCCAGTAGTATCGACAGGGTTCGCACCGGGGAGCTGTTTTTT
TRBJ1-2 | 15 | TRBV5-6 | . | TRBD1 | CASSSTGVEWYGYTF | TGTGCCAGCAGCTCGACAGGGGTTGAGTGGTATGGCTACACCTTC
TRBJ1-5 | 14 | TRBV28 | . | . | CASSRDGTNQPQHF | TGTGCCAGCAGTCGAGACGGGACTAATCAGCCCCAGCATTTT
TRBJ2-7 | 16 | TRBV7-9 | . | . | CASTSSGHGFSYEQYF | TGTGCCAGCACCTCCTCGGGACACGGGTTTTCGTACGAGCAGTACTTC
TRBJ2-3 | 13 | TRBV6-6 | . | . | CASDRDKTDTQYF | TGTGCCAGCGACCGGGACAAAACAGATACGCAGTATTTT
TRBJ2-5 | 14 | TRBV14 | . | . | CASSQGGNQETQYF | TGTGCCAGCAGCCAAGGAGGGAATCAAGAGACCCAGTACTTC
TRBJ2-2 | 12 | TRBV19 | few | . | CAVKSDTGELFF | TGTGCCGTAAAGTCGGACACCGGGGAGCTGTTTTTT
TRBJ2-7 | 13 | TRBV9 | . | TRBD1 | CASSFTQGYEQYF | TGTGCCAGCAGCTTCACACAGGGGTACGAGCAGTACTTC
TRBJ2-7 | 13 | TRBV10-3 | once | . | CAISESSVSEQYF | TGTGCCATCAGTGAGTCTTCGGTTTCCGAGCAGTACTTC
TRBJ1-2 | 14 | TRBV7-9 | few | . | CASSPTTGVYGYTF | TGTGCCAGCAGCCCAACGACAGGCGTCTATGGCTACACCTTC
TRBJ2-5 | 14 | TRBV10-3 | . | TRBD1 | CAISESNRGQTQYF | TGTGCCATCAGTGAGTCCAACAGGGGGCAGACCCAGTACTTC
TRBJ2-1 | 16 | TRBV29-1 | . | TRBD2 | CSVEDRLAEGYNEQFF | TGCAGCGTTGAAGATCGGCTAGCGGAAGGCTACAATGAGCAGTTCTTC